The next 23 T cell receptor beta chains were all read from a single sample in a study of T cells in Graves' hyperthyroidism and ophthalmopathy. RNA transcripts served as the template for amplifying TCR beta CDR3 regions. The HTBI primer set drove a first-round RT-PCR of the TCR CDR3. MiXCR was run by TCRdb on the multiplex PCR reads, yielding one entry per CDR3 protein. The repertoire includes 300,000 to 400,000 distinct CDR3 sequences, approximately 13% of them detected once, and about 10% sits in the top ten. The sample was blood. The receptors derive from a woman aged 55 to 70 with Graves' hyperthyroidism.

The table lists this clonotype with many counts. The chain employs TRBV2 and TRBJ1-2, with 8 bases identical to TRBD1. The V and J ends lost 1 base and 8 bases, in that order; junction bases with no gene match: 3. Looked up from germline, CDR1 is SNHLY and CDR2 is FYNNEI. This CDR3 spans 13 amino acids. The chain's CDR3 is CASSEVTGDGYTF. CDR3 bases: TGTGCCAGCAGTGAAGTGACAGGGGACGGCTACACCTTC.

This clonotype has only a few counts. This rearrangement joins TRBV5-4 to TRBJ2-5; 8 bases align to TRBD1. The CDR3 runs to 14 residues. V was clipped by 3 bases and J by 2 bases; unmatched bases: 3. The germline V gene has CDR1 SGHNT and CDR2 YYREEE (reference sequence). The DNA of the CDR3 is TGTGCCAGCAGCTCGTGGACAGGGCAAGAGACCCAGTACTTC. Translating it yields CASSSWTGQETQYF. The whole variable domain, remainder taken from reference TRBV5-4 and TRBJ2-5, is ETGVTQSPTHLIKTRGQQVTLRCSSQSGHNTVSWYQQALGQGPQFIFQYYREEENGRGNFPPRFSGLQFPNYSSELNVNALELDDSALYLCASSSWTGQETQYFGPGTRLLVL.

This clonotype was counted a few times. The genes are TRBV5-5 and TRBJ1-5; 9 bases match TRBD1. The CDR3 runs 16 residues. V lost 9 bases, J lost 6 bases, and 16 bases stayed unmatched. Germline CDR1 reads SGHKS; CDR2 reads YYEKEE (reference sequence). The CDR3 region has the DNA TGTGCCACCGACTTCTCCGGGACAGGGCCTTCTCAGCCCCAGCATTTT. This translates into CATDFSGTGPSQPQHF.

This clonotype was recorded many times. The chain is built from TRBV7-9 and TRBJ2-1; 7 positions match TRBD2. V was clipped by 5 bases and J by 7 bases; unmatched bases: 17. In germline, CDR1 is SEHNR, CDR2 FQNEAQ (reference sequence). The CDR3 length is 17 residues. In nucleotides, the CDR3 is TGTGCCAGCAGCCTCCTGCGGCTGGGCGGGAGATTGAATGAGCAGTTCTTC. Encoded protein: CASSLLRLGGRLNEQFF.

At least ten counts were recorded for this clonotype. The chain recombines TRBV12-3 or TRBV12-4 with TRBJ2-7, with 11 bases fitting TRBD1. Germline trimming cut 6 bases from V and 6 bases from J; bases unmatched to any gene: 13. The CDR3 extends over 16 amino acids. The chain's CDR3 is CASRPTAGTGGPEQYF. DNA for the CDR3: TGTGCCAGCAGACCTACGGCCGGGACAGGGGGGCCCGAGCAGTACTTC.

The sample holds many counts of this clonotype. The chain employs TRBV28 and TRBJ2-7; no clear D gene. The CDR3 is 11 amino acids. Germline V gene lookup returns CDR1 MDHEN and CDR2 SYDVKM. Trimming removed 7 bases from V and 2 bases from J, with 6 bases in between. CDR3 bases: TGTGCCAGCATAGGAACCTACGAGCAGTACTTC. Residues: CASIGTYEQYF.

This clonotype appeared many times. The gene calls are TRBV24-1 and TRBJ2-3; tentative D call: TRBD2 (6 bases). The germline V gene has CDR1 KGHDR and CDR2 SFDVKD. The CDR3 is 16 residues long. V was cut by 3 bases and J by 1 base, with 13 bases left in between. The CDR3 sequence is CATSDPRGSGTDTQYF. The CDR3 DNA follows: TGTGCCACCAGTGATCCCCGGGGGTCAGGCACAGATACGCAGTATTTT.

This clonotype was counted at least ten times. The genes are TRBV30 and TRBJ2-7; D is possibly TRBD1 (5 bases). Germline lookup yields CDR1 GTSNPN and CDR2 SVGIG (reference sequence). CDR3 length: 13 residues. Trimming shortened V by 3 bases and J by 7 bases, and 16 bases separated the two germline ends. The CDR3 here is CAWSKGPGREQYF. CDR3 nucleotides: TGTGCCTGGAGCAAGGGTCCAGGGCGGGAGCAGTACTTC.

This clonotype was seen many times. V and J are TRBV5-1 and TRBJ1-4; no reliable D call. The CDR3 totals 13 residues. The germline V gene encodes CDR1 SGHRS and CDR2 YFSETQ. V was clipped by 4 bases and J by 6 bases, with 10 bases between them. The CDR3 nucleotides read TGCGCCAGCAGCGATGGACCAGATGAAAAACTGTTTTTT. Its protein product is CASSDGPDEKLFF.

This clonotype was recorded many times. The chain joins TRBV24-1 to TRBJ1-4; D ambiguous. CDR3 length: 13 amino acids. Germline lookup yields CDR1 KGHDR and CDR2 SFDVKD. The V end was cut by 9 bases, the J end by 7 bases, with 14 bases between. In nucleotides, the CDR3 is TGTGCCACCCGAGGGAGCGGAAGTGAAAAACTGTTTTTT. The encoded protein is CATRGSGSEKLFF.

This chain connects TRBV28 to TRBJ1-6, with 8 positions matching TRBD1. This CDR3 is 14 amino acids long. Germline CDR1 reads MDHEN; CDR2 reads SYDVKM. V trimming: 2 bases; J trimming: 9 bases; junction bases outside the gene matches: 3. This chain's CDR3 is CASSLGQGASPLHF. The DNA of the CDR3 is TGTGCCAGCAGTTTAGGGCAGGGGGCTTCACCCCTCCACTTT.

This clonotype has a count of ten or more. The gene calls are TRBV12-3 or TRBV12-4 and TRBJ1-1; D is possibly TRBD1 (5 bases). Between the trimmed V and J ends, which lost 3 bases and 11 bases, there was a span of 16 bases. The CDR3 length is 13 residues. The CDR3 region has the DNA TGTGCCAGCAGTTTCAGCGGGACGGGCATCGCTTTCTTT. It translates to CASSFSGTGIAFF.

This clonotype came up many times. The chain recombines TRBV27 with TRBJ2-7; 8 bases match TRBD2. This CDR3 is built from 17 residues. V shed 1 base, J shed 1 base, and the junction held 9 bases outside the gene matches. Germline V gene data show CDR1 as MNHEY and CDR2 as SMNVEV (reference sequence). The DNA for the CDR3 is TGTGCCAGCAGTTTATTCTCTAGCGGGCCTCTATCCTACGAGCAGTACTTC. This encodes CASSLFSSGPLSYEQYF.

This clonotype was detected many times. The chain's CDR3 is CASSASIGGSGETQYF. The CDR3 DNA sequence: TGTGCCAGCAGCGCCTCGATCGGCGGGAGCGGCGAGACCCAGTACTTC. This chain joins TRBV2 and TRBJ2-5; 7 nucleotides agree with TRBD2. The CDR3 totals 16 residues. The V and J ends lost 6 bases and 5 bases, in that order; junction bases with no gene match: 15. Germline lookup yields CDR1 SNHLY and CDR2 FYNNEI.

This clonotype was observed many times. The chain couples TRBV7-9 to TRBJ2-7; 11 bases are a match to TRBD2. Germline V gene lookup returns CDR1 SEHNR and CDR2 FQNEAQ (reference sequence). Unmatched junction bases numbered 7, after V lost 6 bases and J lost 0 bases. The CDR3 extends over 16 amino acids. The CDR3 loop reads CASSIAGGPLSYEQYF. In DNA form, the CDR3 reads TGTGCCAGCAGTATAGCGGGAGGGCCCCTCTCCTACGAGCAGTACTTC.

In this sample, this clonotype turned up a few times. The CDR3 region is CASSSRTGGIAYEQYF. The CDR3 coding sequence is TGTGCCAGCAGTTCCAGGACAGGGGGCATAGCCTACGAGCAGTACTTC. J is TRBJ2-7 and V is TRBV27; 11 bases map to TRBD1. This CDR3 comprises 16 residues. V dropped 4 bases and J dropped 2; count of bases not matched to a gene: 7. The germline gives CDR1 MNHEY, CDR2 SMNVEV (reference sequence).

This clonotype came up many times. The rearrangement uses TRBV27 and TRBJ2-5, with 11 bases fitting TRBD2. The V gene end was trimmed by 2 bases and the J gene end by 5 bases; junction bases not matched to a gene: 7. There are 16 residues in the CDR3. Germline lookup yields CDR1 MNHEY and CDR2 SMNVEV (reference sequence). CDR3 nucleotides: TGTGCCAGCAGTTTAAATAGGCTAGCGGGAGGTGAGACCCAGTACTTC. Protein sequence: CASSLNRLAGGETQYF.

The table lists this clonotype with many counts. The rearrangement links TRBV29-1 to TRBJ1-5, with TRBD1 as a possible D gene (6 bases). CDR1 is SQVTM and CDR2 is ANQGSEA in the germline V gene. The CDR3 sequence is 12 residues long. The ends were cut back, 7 bases at V and 6 bases at J, with 13 bases in the middle. This CDR3 is CSAGGGSQPQHF. CDR3 coding DNA: TGCAGCGCGGGGGGCGGGAGTCAGCCCCAGCATTTT.

The rearrangement joins TRBV15 to TRBJ2-3; maybe TRBD2 (6 bases). Germline V gene sequence: CDR1 LNHNV, CDR2 YYDKDF (reference sequence). Trimming took off 1 base at V and 4 bases at J, with 12 bases between the two ends. The CDR3 extends over 15 amino acids. DNA of the CDR3: TGTGCCACCAGCAGAGCATCGGGAGTCGCAGATACGCAGTATTTT. Its translation: CATSRASGVADTQYF. Variable domain in full (rest from reference TRBV15 and TRBJ2-3): DAMVIQNPRYQVTQFGKPVTLSCSQTLNHNVMYWYQQKSSQAPKLLFHYYDKDFNNEADTPDNFQSRRPNTSFCFLDIRSPGLGDTAMYLCATSRASGVADTQYFGPGTRLTVL.

J is TRBJ1-3 and V is TRBV27; TRBD1 is a possible D gene (6 bases). Germline loops: CDR1 MNHEY, CDR2 SMNVEV (reference sequence). V was clipped by 11 bases and J by 0 bases, with 17 bases between them. The CDR3 runs 15 residues. The CDR3 is CARNPKGDSGNTIYF. The CDR3, as DNA: TGTGCCCGGAACCCCAAGGGGGACTCTGGAAACACCATATATTTT.

This clonotype was seen repeatedly, ten times or more. The J gene is TRBJ2-4, the V gene TRBV20-1; the D gene is possibly TRBD1 (6 bases). This CDR3 is built from 12 residues. Trimming left V 3 bases short and J 8 bases short, with 11 bases between. CDR1 is DFQATT, CDR2 SNEGSKA, per germline (reference sequence). DNA of the CDR3: TGCAGTGCTAGGGGGGACATTGACATTCAGTACTTC. Its protein product is CSARGDIDIQYF.

This clonotype appeared many times. The chain carries TRBV5-1 and TRBJ2-1; TRBD2 agrees at 7 bases. With 7 bases clipped from V and 5 bases from J, the junction kept 6 bases outside the gene matches. The CDR3 extends over 13 amino acids. In germline, CDR1 is SGHRS, CDR2 YFSETQ. The CDR3 is CASGLEANNEQFF. CDR3 DNA: TGCGCCAGCGGACTAGAAGCAAACAATGAGCAGTTCTTC.

The chain couples TRBV5-1 to TRBJ2-5; TRBD2 aligns across 9 bases. Germline loops: CDR1 SGHRS, CDR2 YFSETQ. This CDR3 contains 16 residues. Trimming cost V 0 bases and J 6 bases; bases outside gene matches: 9. CDR3 amino acids: CASSLVLAGIGKTQYF. The CDR3 DNA follows: TGCGCCAGCAGCTTGGTCCTAGCGGGAATTGGAAAGACCCAGTACTTC.